This T cell receptor beta chain was captured in a study of cytomegalovirus exposure and HLA in healthy donors. The sample holds a few counts of this clone. PCR was performed using 60 Vbeta and 13 Jbeta primers. The repertoire was sequenced with immunoSEQ multiplex PCR; TCRdb's copy has only in-frame clones and lacks some. The sample yields about 190,000 clones, 74% seen once. This CDR3 contains 14 residues. V lost 6 bases to trimming and J lost 4 bases; unmatched junction nucleotides: 7. Germline V gene lookup returns CDR1 MNHNS and CDR2 SASEGT. Sequencing input: PBMCs. The sequence derives from a woman aged 25 to 39 in good health and CMV-seropositive. This chain joins TRBV6-1 and TRBJ1-2, with TRBD1 identical over 8 bases. CDR3 residues: CASRAGGLGYGYTF. CDR3 DNA: TGTGCCAGCAGAGCAGGGGGCTTGGGCTATGGCTACACCTTC.